This entry lists 3 T cell receptor beta chains sequenced from one sample in a study of blood T cell repertoires in COVID-19. The method was immunoSEQ multiplex PCR; TCRdb's version includes in-frame clones alone and lacks a portion of them. The sample lists under 200,000 clones, 87% seen once, with about a tenth in the top ten. The specimen sequenced was peripheral blood. The receptors were sampled from a woman aged 70-85 years with COVID-19, enrolled during active disease.

The V and J genes are TRBV5-1 and TRBJ1-3; D possibly corresponds to TRBD1 (6 bases). CDR3 length equals 16 residues. CDR1 and CDR2 from the germline V gene are SGHRS and YFSETQ. The germline V and J ends were trimmed by 1 base and 2 bases, with 13 bases remaining between them. Written as DNA, the CDR3 is TGCGCCAGCAGCTTGATGGGGAAGGGGGCTGGAAACACCATATATTTT. Amino acids: CASSLMGKGAGNTIYF.

V usage is TRBV7-8 and J usage is TRBJ1-5, with D perhaps matching TRBD1 (5 bases). V was pared by 3 bases and J by 2 bases, with 14 bases between. The CDR3 totals 16 residues. The V gene's germline CDR1 is SGHVS and CDR2 FQNEAQ. Written as DNA, the CDR3 is TGTGCCAGCAGCTTGACCGGGACTTTGGGCAATCAGCCCCAGCATTTT. Translation gives CASSLTGTLGNQPQHF.

V usage is TRBV6-5 and J usage is TRBJ1-1; D is perhaps TRBD1 (6 bases). The CDR3 runs to 14 residues. V lost 5 bases and J 4 bases, leaving 14 bases between the germline ends. Germline assignment: CDR1 MNHEY and CDR2 SVGAGI. CDR3 in DNA: TGTGCCAGCAGTATTGAACAGGGCCGCACTGAAGCTTTCTTT. Translation gives CASSIEQGRTEAFF.